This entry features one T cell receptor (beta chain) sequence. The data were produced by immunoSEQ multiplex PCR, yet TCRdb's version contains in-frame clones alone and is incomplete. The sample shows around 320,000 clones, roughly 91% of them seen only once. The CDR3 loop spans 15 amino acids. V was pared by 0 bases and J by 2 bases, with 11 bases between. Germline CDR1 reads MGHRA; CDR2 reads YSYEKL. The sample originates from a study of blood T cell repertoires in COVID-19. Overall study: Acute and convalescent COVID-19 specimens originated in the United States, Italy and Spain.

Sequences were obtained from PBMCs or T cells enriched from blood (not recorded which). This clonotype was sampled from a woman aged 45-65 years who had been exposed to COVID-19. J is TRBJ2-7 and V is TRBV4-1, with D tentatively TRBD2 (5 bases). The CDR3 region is CASSQDLLRAYEQYF. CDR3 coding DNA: TGCGCCAGCAGCCAAGATTTGCTGCGGGCCTACGAGCAGTACTTC.